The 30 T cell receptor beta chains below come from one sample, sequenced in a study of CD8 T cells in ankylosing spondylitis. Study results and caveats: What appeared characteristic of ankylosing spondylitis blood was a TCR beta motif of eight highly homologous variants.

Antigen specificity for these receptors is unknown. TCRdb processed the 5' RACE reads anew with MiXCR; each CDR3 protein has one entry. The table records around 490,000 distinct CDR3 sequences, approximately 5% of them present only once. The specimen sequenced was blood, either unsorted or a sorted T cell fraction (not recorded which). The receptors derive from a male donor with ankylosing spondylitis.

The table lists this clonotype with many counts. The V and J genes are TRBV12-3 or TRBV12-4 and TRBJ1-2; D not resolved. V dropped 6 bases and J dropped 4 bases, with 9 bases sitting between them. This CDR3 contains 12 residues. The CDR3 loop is CASSQTLYGYTF. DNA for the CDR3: TGTGCCAGCAGCCAGACTCTCTATGGCTACACCTTC.

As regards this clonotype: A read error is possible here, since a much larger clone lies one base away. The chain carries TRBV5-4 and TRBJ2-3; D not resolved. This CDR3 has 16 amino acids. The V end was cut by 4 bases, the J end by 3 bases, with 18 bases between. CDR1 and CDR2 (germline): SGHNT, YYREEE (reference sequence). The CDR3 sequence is CASSPGPSQRTDTQYF. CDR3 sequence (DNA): TGTGCCAGCAGCCCCGGGCCTTCCCAAAGGACAGATACGCAGTATTTT.

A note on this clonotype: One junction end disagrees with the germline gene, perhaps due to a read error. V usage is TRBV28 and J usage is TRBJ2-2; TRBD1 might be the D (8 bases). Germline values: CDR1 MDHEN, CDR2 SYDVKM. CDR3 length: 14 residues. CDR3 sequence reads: CASRLDRGSGEPFF. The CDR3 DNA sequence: TGTGCCAGCAGGCTAGACAGGGGCAGCGGGGAGCCGTTTTTT.

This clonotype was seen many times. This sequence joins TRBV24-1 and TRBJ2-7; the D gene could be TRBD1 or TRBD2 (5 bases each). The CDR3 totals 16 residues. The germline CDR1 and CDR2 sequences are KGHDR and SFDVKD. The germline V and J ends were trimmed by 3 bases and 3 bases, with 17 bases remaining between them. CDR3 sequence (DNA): TGTGCCACCAGTGATGGGAAGAGGGGAGAGAACTACGAGCAGTACTTC. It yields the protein CATSDGKRGENYEQYF.

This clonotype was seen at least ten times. The DNA of the CDR3 is TGCAGTGCTAGTTCCCCCAACTTAGATGAAAAACTGTTTTTT. As protein: CSASSPNLDEKLFF. V usage is TRBV20-1 and J usage is TRBJ1-4, with D uncertain. Trimming took 3 bases from V and 6 from J, leaving 14 bases between them. The CDR3 loop spans 14 amino acids. Germline CDR1 and CDR2: DFQATT and SNEGSKA (reference sequence).

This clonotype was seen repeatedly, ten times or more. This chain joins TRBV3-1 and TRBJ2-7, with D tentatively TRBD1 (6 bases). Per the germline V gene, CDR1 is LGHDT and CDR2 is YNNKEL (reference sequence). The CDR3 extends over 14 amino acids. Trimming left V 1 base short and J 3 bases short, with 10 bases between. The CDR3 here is CASSQVQGNYEQYF. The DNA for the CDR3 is TGTGCCAGCAGCCAAGTACAGGGAAACTACGAGCAGTACTTC.

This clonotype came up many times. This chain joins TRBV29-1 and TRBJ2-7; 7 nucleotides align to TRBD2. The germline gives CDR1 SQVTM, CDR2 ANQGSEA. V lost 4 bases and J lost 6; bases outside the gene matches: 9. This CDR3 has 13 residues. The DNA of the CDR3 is TGCAGCGTTGTTGGTCTCTGGGGGGGCGAGCAGTACTTC. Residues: CSVVGLWGGEQYF.

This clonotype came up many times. This CDR3 reads CSARQDMNTEAFF. The CDR3 DNA reads TGCAGTGCTCGACAGGATATGAACACTGAAGCTTTCTTT. The V gene is TRBV20-1, the J gene TRBJ1-1, with a weak D call TRBD1 (6 bases). Germline V gene sequence: CDR1 DFQATT, CDR2 SNEGSKA (reference sequence). The CDR3 runs to 13 residues. V was cut by 5 bases and J by 0 bases, with 10 bases left in between.

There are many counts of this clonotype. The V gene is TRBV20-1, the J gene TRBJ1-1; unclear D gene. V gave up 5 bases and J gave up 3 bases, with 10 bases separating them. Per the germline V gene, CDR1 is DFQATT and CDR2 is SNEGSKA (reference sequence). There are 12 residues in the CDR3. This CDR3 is CSARKQYTEAFF. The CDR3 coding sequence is TGCAGTGCTCGAAAACAGTACACTGAAGCTTTCTTT.

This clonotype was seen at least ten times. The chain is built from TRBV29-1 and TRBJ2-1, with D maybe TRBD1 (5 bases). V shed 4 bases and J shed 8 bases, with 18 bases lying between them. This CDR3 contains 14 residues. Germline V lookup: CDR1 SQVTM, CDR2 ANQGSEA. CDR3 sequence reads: CSVAGALYVHEQFF. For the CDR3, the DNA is TGCAGCGTTGCTGGGGCCCTGTACGTTCATGAGCAGTTCTTC.

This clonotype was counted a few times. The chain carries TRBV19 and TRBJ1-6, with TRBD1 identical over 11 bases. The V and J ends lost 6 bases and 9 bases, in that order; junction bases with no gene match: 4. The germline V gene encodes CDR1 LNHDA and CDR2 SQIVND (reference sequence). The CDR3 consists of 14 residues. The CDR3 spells CASRTGTGGSPLHF. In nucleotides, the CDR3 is TGTGCCAGTAGGACCGGGACAGGGGGTTCACCCCTCCACTTT.

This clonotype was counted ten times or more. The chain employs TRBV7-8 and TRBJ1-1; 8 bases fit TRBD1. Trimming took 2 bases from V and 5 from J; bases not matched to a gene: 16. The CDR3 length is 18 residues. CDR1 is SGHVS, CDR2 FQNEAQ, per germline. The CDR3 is CASSLFAQGASLGTEAFF. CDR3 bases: TGTGCCAGCAGCTTATTCGCCCAGGGGGCCTCCCTGGGTACTGAAGCTTTCTTT. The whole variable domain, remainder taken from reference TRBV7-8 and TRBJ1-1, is GAGVSQSPRYKVAKRGQDVALRCDPISGHVSLFWYQQALGQGPEFLTYFQNEAQLDKSGLPSDRFFAERPEGSVSTLKIQRTQQEDSAVYLCASSLFAQGASLGTEAFFGQGTRLTVV.

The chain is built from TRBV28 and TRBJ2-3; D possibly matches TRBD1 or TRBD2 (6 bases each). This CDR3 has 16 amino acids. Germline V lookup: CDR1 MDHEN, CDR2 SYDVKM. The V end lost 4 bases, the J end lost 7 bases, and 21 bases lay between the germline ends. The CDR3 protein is CASSYPPGGPIYTQYF. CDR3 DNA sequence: TGTGCCAGCAGTTACCCCCCCGGGGGCCCCATCTATACGCAGTATTTT.

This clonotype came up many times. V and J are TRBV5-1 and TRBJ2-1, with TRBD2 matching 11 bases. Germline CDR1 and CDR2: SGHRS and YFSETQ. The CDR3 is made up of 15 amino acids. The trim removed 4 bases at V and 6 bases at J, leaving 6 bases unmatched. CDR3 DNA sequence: TGCGCCAGCAGCACGGAACTAGCGGGGGCCAATGAGCAGTTCTTC. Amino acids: CASSTELAGANEQFF.

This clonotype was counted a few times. The CDR3 loop reads CASSTPRSGGVNEQFF. DNA of the CDR3: TGCGCCAGCAGCACCCCGAGGAGCGGGGGGGTTAATGAGCAGTTCTTC. The chain joins TRBV5-1 to TRBJ2-1; 10 nucleotides agree with TRBD2. The length of the CDR3 is 16 residues. With 4 bases clipped from V and 7 bases from J, the junction kept 11 bases outside the gene matches. Germline assignment: CDR1 SGHRS and CDR2 YFSETQ.

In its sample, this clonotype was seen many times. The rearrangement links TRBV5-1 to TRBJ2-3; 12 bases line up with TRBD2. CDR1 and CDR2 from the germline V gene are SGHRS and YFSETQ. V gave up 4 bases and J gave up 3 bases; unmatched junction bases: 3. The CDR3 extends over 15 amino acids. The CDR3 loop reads CASSPTSGGTDTQYF. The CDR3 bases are TGCGCCAGCAGCCCGACTAGCGGGGGAACAGATACGCAGTATTTT.

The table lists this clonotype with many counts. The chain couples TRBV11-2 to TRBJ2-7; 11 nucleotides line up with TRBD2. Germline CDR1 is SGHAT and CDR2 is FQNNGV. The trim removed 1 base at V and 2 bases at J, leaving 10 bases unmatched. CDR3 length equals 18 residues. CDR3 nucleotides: TGTGCCAGCAGCTTAGTAGCGTTAGCGGGGGGGTTCACCTACGAGCAGTACTTC. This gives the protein CASSLVALAGGFTYEQYF.

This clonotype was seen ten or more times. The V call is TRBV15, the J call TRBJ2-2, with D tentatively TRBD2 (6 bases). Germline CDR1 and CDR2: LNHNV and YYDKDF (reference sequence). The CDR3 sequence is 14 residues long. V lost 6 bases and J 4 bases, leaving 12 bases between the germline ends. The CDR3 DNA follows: TGTGCCACCAGGGGGGGTCTAGCCACCGGGGAGCTGTTTTTT. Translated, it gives CATRGGLATGELFF.

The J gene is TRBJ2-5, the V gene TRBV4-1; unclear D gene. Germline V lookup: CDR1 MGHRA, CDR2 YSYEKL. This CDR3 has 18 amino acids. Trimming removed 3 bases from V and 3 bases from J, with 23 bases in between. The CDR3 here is CASSHPDPEGGWEETQYF. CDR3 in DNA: TGCGCCAGCAGCCATCCCGACCCCGAAGGTGGCTGGGAAGAGACCCAGTACTTC.

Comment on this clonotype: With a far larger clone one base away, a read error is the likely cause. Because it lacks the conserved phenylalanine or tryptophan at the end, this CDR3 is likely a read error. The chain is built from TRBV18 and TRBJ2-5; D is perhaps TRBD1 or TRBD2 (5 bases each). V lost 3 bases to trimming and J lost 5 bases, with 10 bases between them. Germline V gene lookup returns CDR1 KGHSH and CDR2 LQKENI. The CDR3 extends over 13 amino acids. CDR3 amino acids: CASSPGPGETQYL. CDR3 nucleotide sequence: TGTGCCAGCTCACCGGGACCCGGGGAGACCCAGTACCTC.

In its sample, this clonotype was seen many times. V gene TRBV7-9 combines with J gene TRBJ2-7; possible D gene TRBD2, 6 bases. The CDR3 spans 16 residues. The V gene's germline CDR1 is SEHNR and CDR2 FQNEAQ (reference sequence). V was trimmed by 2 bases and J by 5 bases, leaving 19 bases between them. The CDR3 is CASSLNPGRGRDEQYF. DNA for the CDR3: TGTGCCAGCAGCTTAAACCCTGGGCGGGGCAGGGACGAGCAGTACTTC.

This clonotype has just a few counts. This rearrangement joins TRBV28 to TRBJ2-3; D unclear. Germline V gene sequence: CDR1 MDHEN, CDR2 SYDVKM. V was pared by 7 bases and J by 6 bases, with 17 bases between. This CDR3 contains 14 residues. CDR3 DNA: TGTGCCAGCAAAGAGACACCCCGGTTGGATACGCAGTATTTT. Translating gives CASKETPRLDTQYF.

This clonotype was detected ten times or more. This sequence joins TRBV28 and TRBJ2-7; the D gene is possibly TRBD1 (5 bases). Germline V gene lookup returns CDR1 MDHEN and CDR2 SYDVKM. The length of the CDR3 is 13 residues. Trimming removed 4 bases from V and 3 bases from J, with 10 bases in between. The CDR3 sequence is CASSYGQFYEQYF. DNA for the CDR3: TGTGCCAGCAGTTACGGACAATTCTACGAGCAGTACTTC.

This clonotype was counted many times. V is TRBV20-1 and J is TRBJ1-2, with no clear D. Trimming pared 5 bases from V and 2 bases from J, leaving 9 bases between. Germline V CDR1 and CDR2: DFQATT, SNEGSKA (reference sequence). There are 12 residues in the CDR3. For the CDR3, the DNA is TGCAGTGCTCCTACCCTCAACTATGGCTACACCTTC. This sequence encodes CSAPTLNYGYTF.

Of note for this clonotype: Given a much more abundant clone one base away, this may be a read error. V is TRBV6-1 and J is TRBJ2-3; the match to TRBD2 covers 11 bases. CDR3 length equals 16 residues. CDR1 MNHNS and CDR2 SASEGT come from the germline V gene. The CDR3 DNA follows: TGTACCAGCATCCAAACTAGCGGGAGTCTGACAGATACGCAGTATTTT. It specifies CTSIQTSGSLTDTQYF.

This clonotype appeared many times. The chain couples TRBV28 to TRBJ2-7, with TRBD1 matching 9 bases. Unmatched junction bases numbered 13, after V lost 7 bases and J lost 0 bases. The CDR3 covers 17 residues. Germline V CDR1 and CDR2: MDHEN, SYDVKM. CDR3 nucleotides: TGTGCCAGCACCCGCGTCCGGGACAGGGTCACCTCCTACGAGCAGTACTTC. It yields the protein CASTRVRDRVTSYEQYF.

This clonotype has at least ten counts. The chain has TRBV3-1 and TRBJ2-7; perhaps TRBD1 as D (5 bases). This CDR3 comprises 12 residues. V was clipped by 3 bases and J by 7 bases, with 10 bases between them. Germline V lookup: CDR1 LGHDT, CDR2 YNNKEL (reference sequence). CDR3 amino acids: CASSQGHREQYF. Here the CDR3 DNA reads TGTGCCAGCAGCCAGGGGCATAGGGAGCAGTACTTC.

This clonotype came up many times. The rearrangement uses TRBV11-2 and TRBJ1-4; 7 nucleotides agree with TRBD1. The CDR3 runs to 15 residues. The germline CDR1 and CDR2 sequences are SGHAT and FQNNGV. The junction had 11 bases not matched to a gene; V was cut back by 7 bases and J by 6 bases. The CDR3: CASTDDRVSDEKLFF. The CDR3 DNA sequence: TGTGCCAGCACCGATGACAGGGTTAGCGATGAAAAACTGTTTTTT.

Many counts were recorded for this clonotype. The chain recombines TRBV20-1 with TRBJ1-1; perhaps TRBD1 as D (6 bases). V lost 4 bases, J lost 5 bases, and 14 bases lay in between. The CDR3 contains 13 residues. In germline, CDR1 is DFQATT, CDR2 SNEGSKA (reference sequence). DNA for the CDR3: TGCAGTGCTACCGACAGGCTAGGAACTGAAGCTTTCTTT. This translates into CSATDRLGTEAFF.

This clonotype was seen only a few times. CDR3 DNA: TGTGCCAGCAGCTTAGAAGGTAGCGGAGTCCCTTGGGAGCAGTACTTC. Its protein product is CASSLEGSGVPWEQYF. The chain carries TRBV7-9 and TRBJ2-7; a weak D match, TRBD2 (6 bases). Germline loops: CDR1 SEHNR, CDR2 FQNEAQ (reference sequence). The V and J ends lost 1 base and 7 bases respectively, with 20 bases between them. The CDR3 is made up of 16 amino acids.